This T cell receptor (beta chain) was recovered during a study of blood T cell repertoires in COVID-19. About the research overall: Acute and convalescent COVID-19 samples came from the United States, Italy and Spain. PBMCs, B-cell-depleted T cells, or T cells were the source of the cDNA or gDNA that made up the material.

Per the original data handling: Reference gene primer amplification in the assay estimated nucleated cell counts. Profiling relied on immunoSEQ multiplex PCR, and the TCRdb table lists in-frame clones only, not all of them. V and J calls and clone size are copied from that table; D and trimming were computed from the DNA. The repertoire consists of 140,000 or so clones, with over 70% occurring once and the leading ten covering 10%. Losses at the gene ends were 2 bases for V and 2 bases for J; bases not matched to a gene: 8. Germline CDR1 reads SGHRS; CDR2 reads YFSETQ. The CDR3 is made up of 17 amino acids.

The chain has TRBV5-1 and TRBJ2-5; 11 positions match TRBD2. Sequences were obtained from peripheral blood. This sequence originates from a man aged 55-75 years with active or convalescent COVID-19. The CDR3 reads CASSLPGLADLQETQYF. CDR3 coding DNA: TGCGCCAGCAGCTTACCGGGACTAGCGGATTTGCAAGAGACCCAGTACTTC.